The next 18 T cell receptor beta chains were all read from a single sample in a study of OX40 agonist ivuxolimab in advanced cancers. TCRdb's table, derived via immunoSEQ multiplex PCR, lists solely in-frame clones and lacks some. The data hold 60,000 to 75,000 clones, with roughly 90% observed a single time. Sequencing was performed on CD4+ or CD8+ T cells sorted from blood, taken in a trial of the OX40 agonist ivuxolimab. These receptors came from an adult with an advanced solid tumor such as melanoma, head and neck, liver or kidney cancer.

CDR3 nucleotide sequence: TGTGCCAGCACTGGGGAGCAGGGGGCGATCACTGAAGCTTTCTTT. Translation gives CASTGEQGAITEAFF. The V call is TRBV6-1, the J call TRBJ1-1; 8 bases are shared with TRBD1. Germline CDR1 reads MNHNS; CDR2 reads SASEGT. This CDR3 spans 15 amino acids. J lost 4 bases, V lost 7 bases, and 11 bases had no gene match.

The chain employs TRBV18 and TRBJ2-1; 9 positions agree with TRBD2. V lost 3 bases, J lost 5 bases, and 5 bases stayed unmatched. Germline V gene lookup returns CDR1 KGHSH and CDR2 LQKENI. The CDR3 is 15 residues long. CDR3 DNA sequence: TGTGCCAGCTCACCTCTAAGGACTAGCGACAATGAGCAGTTCTTC. Protein product: CASSPLRTSDNEQFF.

The chain has TRBV11-2 and TRBJ1-1, with D unresolved. Germline-derived CDR1 and CDR2 are SGHAT and FQNNGV. The germline V and J ends were trimmed by 1 base and 6 bases, with 9 bases remaining between them. The CDR3 length is 13 residues. The CDR3 sequence is CASSLGRIPEAFF. The CDR3 coding sequence is TGTGCCAGCAGCTTAGGCAGAATCCCTGAAGCTTTCTTT. Drawing the rest from reference TRBV11-2 and TRBJ1-1, the complete variable domain is EAGVAQSPRYKIIEKRQSVAFWCNPISGHATLYWYQQILGQGPKLLIQFQNNGVVDDSQLPKDRFSAERLKGVDSTLKIQPAKLEDSAVYLCASSLGRIPEAFFGQGTRLTVV.

The CDR3: CASSNQGTDTEAFF. CDR3 nucleotide sequence: TGTGCCAGCAGCAACCAGGGGACGGACACTGAAGCTTTCTTT. The gene calls are TRBV6-5 and TRBJ1-1; the D gene is possibly TRBD1 (6 bases). Germline V gives CDR1 MNHEY, CDR2 SVGAGI. V lost 6 bases to trimming and J lost 3 bases, with 14 bases between them. This CDR3 contains 14 residues.

This sequence joins TRBV7-8 and TRBJ1-6; D call uncertain. V lost 0 bases, J lost 0 bases, and 6 bases lay in between. Germline CDR1 SGHVS, CDR2 FQNEAQ. The CDR3 runs to 16 residues. The CDR3 coding sequence is TGTGCCAGCAGCTTAGCGTTGAGCTCCTATAATTCACCCCTCCACTTT. Protein sequence: CASSLALSSYNSPLHF. Variable domain in full (rest from reference TRBV7-8 and TRBJ1-6): GAGVSQSPRYKVAKRGQDVALRCDPISGHVSLFWYQQALGQGPEFLTYFQNEAQLDKSGLPSDRFFAERPEGSVSTLKIQRTQQEDSAVYLCASSLALSSYNSPLHFGNGTRLTVT.

The chain employs TRBV11-2 and TRBJ2-1; 15 bases are a match to TRBD2. V lost 5 bases to trimming and J lost 7 bases; unmatched junction nucleotides: 6. Germline lookup yields CDR1 SGHAT and CDR2 FQNNGV. The CDR3 covers 16 residues. In DNA form, the CDR3 reads TGTGCCAGCAGCGCCCGGACTAGCGGGGGGGGGAATGAGCAGTTCTTC. Encoded protein: CASSARTSGGGNEQFF.

This sequence joins TRBV18 and TRBJ1-2; TRBD1 is a possible D gene (5 bases). The CDR3 spans 13 residues. V lost 0 bases and J lost 4, with 6 bases in between. Germline CDR1 and CDR2: KGHSH and LQKENI. This CDR3 reads CASSPPGVYGYTF. DNA of the CDR3: TGTGCCAGCTCACCACCGGGGGTCTATGGCTACACCTTC.

This chain uses TRBV10-3 with TRBJ2-7; TRBD1 might be the D (5 bases). The CDR3 length is 15 residues. The germline CDR1 and CDR2 sequences are ENHRY and SYGVKD. Between the trimmed V and J ends, which lost 0 bases and 3 bases, there was a span of 12 bases. The CDR3 is CAISESGGRDYEQYF. In DNA, the CDR3 is TGTGCCATCAGTGAGTCCGGCGGCAGGGACTACGAGCAGTACTTC.

This clone was seen a few times. At one of its ends the junction is not consistent with the germline gene, which may arise from a read error. V gene TRBV16 combines with J gene TRBJ1-5, with 9 bases matching TRBD1. The CDR3 runs to 15 residues. Germline CDR1 is KGHSY and CDR2 is FQNENV. This chain's CDR3 is CASSQGQGSSQPQHF. CDR3 nucleotide sequence: TGTGCCAGCAGCCAGGGACAGGGAAGCAGTCAGCCCCAGCATTTT.

The V and J genes are TRBV5-5 and TRBJ1-2, with D possibly being TRBD1 (6 bases). Germline CDR1 is SGHKS and CDR2 is YYEKEE (reference sequence). Trimming took off 4 bases at V and 4 bases at J, with 17 bases between the two ends. There are 15 residues in the CDR3. CDR3: CASSIKPGQLYGYTF. CDR3 nucleotides: TGTGCCAGCAGCATTAAACCAGGACAGCTCTATGGCTACACCTTC. Full variable domain (outside the CDR3, taken from reference TRBV5-5 and TRBJ1-2): DAGVTQSPTHLIKTRGQQVTLRCSPISGHKSVSWYQQVLGQGPQFIFQYYEKEERGRGNFPDRFSARQFPNYSSELNVNALLLGDSALYLCASSIKPGQLYGYTFGSGTRLTVV.

This chain links TRBV6-1 with TRBJ2-5; D possibly corresponds to TRBD1 (7 bases). Germline lookup yields CDR1 MNHNS and CDR2 SASEGT. CDR3 length equals 15 residues. The ends were cut back, 6 bases at V and 1 base at J, with 15 bases in the middle. The DNA of the CDR3 is TGTGCCAGCAGACCAGGGGGGTCCTCCCAAGAGACCCAGTACTTC. Translation: CASRPGGSSQETQYF.

Only one count was recorded for this clone. This rearrangement joins TRBV30 to TRBJ1-2; D ambiguous. Trimming pared 8 bases from V and 8 bases from J, leaving 15 bases between. The CDR3 extends over 11 amino acids. Germline CDR1 and CDR2: GTSNPN and SVGIG (reference sequence). CDR3 residues: CAASYAGGYTF. The DNA of the CDR3 is TGTGCCGCCAGTTACGCCGGGGGCTACACCTTC. Supplemented by reference TRBV30 and TRBJ1-2, the full variable domain reads SQTIHQWPATLVQPVGSPLSLECTVEGTSNPNLYWYRQAAGRGLQLLFYSVGIGQISSEVPQNLSASRPQDRQFILSSKKLLLSDSGFYLCAASYAGGYTFGSGTRLTVV.

V gene TRBV7-8 combines with J gene TRBJ2-3, with TRBD2 matching 14 bases. CDR1 is SGHVS and CDR2 is FQNEAQ in the germline V gene. Trimming at V came to 1 base and at J to 2 bases, leaving 5 bases not matched to a gene. CDR3 size: 18 residues. The CDR3 sequence: CASSLGGLAGAPTDTQYF. The CDR3 nucleotides read TGTGCCAGCAGCTTAGGGGGACTAGCGGGAGCCCCCACAGATACGCAGTATTTT.

The rearrangement links TRBV19 to TRBJ2-7; 8 bases fit TRBD1. The germline CDR1 and CDR2 sequences are LNHDA and SQIVND (reference sequence). CDR3 size: 15 residues. Losses at the gene ends were 6 bases for V and 0 bases for J; bases not matched to a gene: 7. CDR3: CASSVGQGSSYEQYF. The CDR3 DNA reads TGTGCCAGTAGCGTAGGACAGGGAAGCTCCTACGAGCAGTACTTC. Full variable domain (outside the CDR3, taken from reference TRBV19 and TRBJ2-7): DGGITQSPKYLFRKEGQNVTLSCEQNLNHDAMYWYRQDPGQGLRLIYYSQIVNDFQKGDIAEGYSVSREKKESFPLTVTSAQKNPTAFYLCASSVGQGSSYEQYFGPGTRLTVT.

The chain is built from TRBV5-1 and TRBJ2-3, with 8 bases matching TRBD2. Germline V gene sequence: CDR1 SGHRS, CDR2 YFSETQ. This CDR3 is 16 amino acids long. After removal of 1 base from V and 0 bases from J, the junction contained 4 bases not matched to a gene. CDR3 nucleotide sequence: TGCGCCAGCAGCTTGCGGGGGGGCCGCAGCACAGATACGCAGTATTTT. This sequence encodes CASSLRGGRSTDTQYF.

J is TRBJ2-7 and V is TRBV7-9, with D uncertain. In germline, CDR1 is SEHNR, CDR2 FQNEAQ (reference sequence). This CDR3 has 15 amino acids. Trimming pared 0 bases from V and 3 bases from J, leaving 12 bases between. The CDR3 protein is CASSLAGAPDYEQYF. The CDR3 nucleotides are TGTGCCAGCAGCTTAGCTGGAGCCCCAGACTACGAGCAGTACTTC.

The V gene is TRBV25-1, the J gene TRBJ1-1; no definite D call. The CDR3 covers 15 residues. Germline CDR1 and CDR2: MGHDK and SYGVNS. Trimming removed 5 bases at V and 1 base at J, with 14 bases between. As DNA, the CDR3 is TGTGCCAGCAGTCCCGCCAGAGCCTCGAACACTGAAGCTTTCTTT. Encoded protein: CASSPARASNTEAFF.

The chain combines TRBV29-1 with TRBJ2-1; 11 nucleotides align to TRBD2. The CDR3 loop spans 13 amino acids. Germline lookup yields CDR1 SQVTM and CDR2 ANQGSEA. Unmatched junction bases numbered 8, after V lost 4 bases and J lost 12 bases. This chain's CDR3 is CSVVGLTSGGQFF. The CDR3 nucleotides read TGCAGCGTTGTCGGTTTAACTAGCGGGGGGCAGTTCTTC.